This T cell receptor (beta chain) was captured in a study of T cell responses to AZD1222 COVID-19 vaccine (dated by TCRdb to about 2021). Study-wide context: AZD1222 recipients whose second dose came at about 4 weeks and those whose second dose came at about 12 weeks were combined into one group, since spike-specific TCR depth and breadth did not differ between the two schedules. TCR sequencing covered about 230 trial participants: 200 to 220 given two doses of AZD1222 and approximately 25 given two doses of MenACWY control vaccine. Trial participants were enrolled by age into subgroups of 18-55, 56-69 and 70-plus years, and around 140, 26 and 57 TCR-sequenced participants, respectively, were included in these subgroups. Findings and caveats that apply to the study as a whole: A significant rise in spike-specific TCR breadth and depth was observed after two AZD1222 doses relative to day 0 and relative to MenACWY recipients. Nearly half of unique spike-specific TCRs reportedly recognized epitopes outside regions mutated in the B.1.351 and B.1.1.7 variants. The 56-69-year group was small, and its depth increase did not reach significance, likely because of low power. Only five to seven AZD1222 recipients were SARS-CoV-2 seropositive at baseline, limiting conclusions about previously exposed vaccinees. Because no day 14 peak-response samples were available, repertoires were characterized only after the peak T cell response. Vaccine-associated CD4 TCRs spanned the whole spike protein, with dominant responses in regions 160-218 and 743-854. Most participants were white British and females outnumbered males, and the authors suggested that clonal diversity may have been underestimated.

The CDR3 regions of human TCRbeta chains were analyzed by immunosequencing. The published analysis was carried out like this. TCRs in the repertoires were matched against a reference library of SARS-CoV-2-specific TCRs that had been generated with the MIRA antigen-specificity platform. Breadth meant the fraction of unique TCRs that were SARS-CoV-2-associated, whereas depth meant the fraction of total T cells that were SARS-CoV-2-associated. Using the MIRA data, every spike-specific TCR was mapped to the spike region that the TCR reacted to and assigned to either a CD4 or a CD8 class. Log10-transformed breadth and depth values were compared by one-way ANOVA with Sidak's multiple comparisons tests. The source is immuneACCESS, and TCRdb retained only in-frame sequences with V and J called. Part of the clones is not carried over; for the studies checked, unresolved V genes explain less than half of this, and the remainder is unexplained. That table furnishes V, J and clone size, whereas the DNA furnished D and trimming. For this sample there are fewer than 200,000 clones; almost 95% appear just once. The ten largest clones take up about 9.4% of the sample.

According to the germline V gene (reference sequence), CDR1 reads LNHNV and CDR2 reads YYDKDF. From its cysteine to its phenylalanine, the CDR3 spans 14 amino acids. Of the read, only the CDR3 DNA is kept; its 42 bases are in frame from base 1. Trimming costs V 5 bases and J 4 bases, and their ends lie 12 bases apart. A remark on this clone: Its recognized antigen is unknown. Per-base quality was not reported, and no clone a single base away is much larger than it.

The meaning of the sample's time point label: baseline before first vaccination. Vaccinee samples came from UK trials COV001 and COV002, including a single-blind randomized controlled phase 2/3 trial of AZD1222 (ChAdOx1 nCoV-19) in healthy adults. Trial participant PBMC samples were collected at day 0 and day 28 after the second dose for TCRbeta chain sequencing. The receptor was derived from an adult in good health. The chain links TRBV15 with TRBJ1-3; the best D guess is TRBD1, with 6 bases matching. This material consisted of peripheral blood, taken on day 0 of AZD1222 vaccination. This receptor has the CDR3 CATSPPGVGNTIYF. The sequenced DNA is TGTGCCACCAGCCCACCAGGGGTGGGAAACACCATATATTTT.